This is a list of T cell receptor beta chains from one sample in a study of blood T cell repertoires in COVID-19. The data were produced by immunoSEQ multiplex PCR, yet TCRdb's version contains in-frame clones alone and is incomplete. Of around 300,000 clones in the sample, more than 75% were seen once. The sample taken for sequencing was peripheral blood. These receptors all come from a woman aged 30 to 39 who had recovered from COVID-19. Each CDR3 is given with its conserved first and last residue. D genes are given only for firm matches. Only part of the rows carry a size: once, few, many, or a class if the clone is expanded.

v_gene: TRBV2
j_gene: TRBJ2-3
abundance: -
d_gene: -
CDR3nt: TGTGCCAGCGAGGAGGCCCCAGATACGCAGTATTTT
CDR3aa: CASEEAPDTQYF

v_gene: TRBV3-1/TRBV3-2
j_gene: TRBJ1-1
abundance: -
d_gene: -
CDR3nt: TGTGCCAGCACCCTGTCCCAGGTGGACACTGAAGCTTTCTTT
CDR3aa: CASTLSQVDTEAFF

v_gene: TRBV24-1
j_gene: TRBJ1-5
abundance: -
d_gene: -
CDR3nt: TGTGCCACCAGTGATGTGAACAGGAATCAGCCCCAGCATTTT
CDR3aa: CATSDVNRNQPQHF

v_gene: TRBV19
j_gene: TRBJ2-2
abundance: few
d_gene: -
CDR3nt: TGTGCCAGTAACCAGGGATGGACCGGGGAGCTGTTTTTT
CDR3aa: CASNQGWTGELFF

v_gene: TRBV6-5
j_gene: TRBJ2-7
abundance: -
d_gene: TRBD1
CDR3nt: TGTGCCAGCAAAAGGGACAGGGCATTCAACGAGCAGTACTTC
CDR3aa: CASKRDRAFNEQYF

v_gene: TRBV25-1
j_gene: TRBJ1-2
abundance: -
d_gene: -
CDR3nt: TGTGCCAGCAGTGAAAGAGGGCTTTATGGCTACACCTTC
CDR3aa: CASSERGLYGYTF

v_gene: TRBV4-1
j_gene: TRBJ2-7
abundance: -
d_gene: -
CDR3nt: TGCGCCAGCAGCCAAGAGGCGGGCAGGGGTGTCGAGCAGTACTTC
CDR3aa: CASSQEAGRGVEQYF

v_gene: TRBV2
j_gene: TRBJ1-1
abundance: -
d_gene: -
CDR3nt: TGTGCCAGCAGTGAAGCTAGAGGGGCTTTCTTT
CDR3aa: CASSEARGAFF

v_gene: TRBV4-1
j_gene: TRBJ2-1
abundance: -
d_gene: -
CDR3nt: TGCGCCAGCAGCCAAGAAGGGGTCTACAATGAGCAGTTCTTC
CDR3aa: CASSQEGVYNEQFF

v_gene: TRBV3-1/TRBV3-2
j_gene: TRBJ2-2
abundance: -
d_gene: TRBD2
CDR3nt: TGTGCCAGCAGCCAAGGGGAGGGGTCCGGGGAGCTGTTTTTT
CDR3aa: CASSQGEGSGELFF

v_gene: TRBV5-4
j_gene: TRBJ2-3
abundance: -
d_gene: TRBD2
CDR3nt: TGTGCCAGCACAAGACTAGCGGGAGGGCTGATTCAGTATTTT
CDR3aa: CASTRLAGGLIQYF

v_gene: TRBV27
j_gene: TRBJ2-2
abundance: -
d_gene: TRBD2
CDR3nt: TGTGCCAGCAGTTTTGGGAGCGGGAGCACCGGGGAGCTGTTTTTT
CDR3aa: CASSFGSGSTGELFF

v_gene: TRBV6-2/TRBV6-3
j_gene: TRBJ2-7
abundance: once
d_gene: -
CDR3nt: TGTGCCAGCAGTTACTCATCCGGCGAGCAGTACTTC
CDR3aa: CASSYSSGEQYF

v_gene: TRBV19
j_gene: TRBJ2-3
abundance: -
d_gene: -
CDR3nt: TGTGCCAGTAGTATGGGCGGGACAGATACGCAGTATTTT
CDR3aa: CASSMGGTDTQYF

v_gene: TRBV21-1
j_gene: TRBJ2-7
abundance: -
d_gene: -
CDR3nt: TGTGCCAGCAGCTCTTCAATCGGGACTACAATCTCCTACGAGCAGTACTTC
CDR3aa: CASSSSIGTTISYEQYF

v_gene: TRBV19
j_gene: TRBJ2-2
abundance: once
d_gene: TRBD1
CDR3nt: TGTGCCAGTAGTATCCTGGACAGGGGATACACCGGGGAGCTGTTTTTT
CDR3aa: CASSILDRGYTGELFF

v_gene: TRBV29-1
j_gene: TRBJ2-4
abundance: -
d_gene: TRBD1
CDR3nt: TGCAGCGTGAAGACAGGGGATAAAAACATTCAGTACTTC
CDR3aa: CSVKTGDKNIQYF

v_gene: TRBV20-1
j_gene: TRBJ2-5
abundance: once
d_gene: TRBD1
CDR3nt: TGCAGTGCTAGTGATACTACGACAGGGGGTGAGCAAGAGCAAGAGACCCAGTACTTC
CDR3aa: CSASDTTTGGEQEQETQYF

v_gene: TRBV27
j_gene: TRBJ2-3
abundance: -
d_gene: TRBD1
CDR3nt: TGTGCCAGCAGTTCCCTCATAGGACAGGGACCAGATACGCAGTATTTT
CDR3aa: CASSSLIGQGPDTQYF

v_gene: TRBV18
j_gene: TRBJ2-7
abundance: -
d_gene: TRBD2
CDR3nt: TGTGCCAGCTCACCGGGACTAGCGTTCACGGAGGAGCAGTACTTC
CDR3aa: CASSPGLAFTEEQYF

v_gene: TRBV5-1
j_gene: TRBJ2-7
abundance: -
d_gene: -
CDR3nt: TGCGCCAGCAGCTTGGGAGGTAAACCTTCCTACGAGCAGTACTTC
CDR3aa: CASSLGGKPSYEQYF

v_gene: TRBV24-1
j_gene: TRBJ1-2
abundance: -
d_gene: -
CDR3nt: TGTGCCACCAGTGATTTCACAGACTATGGCTACACCTTC
CDR3aa: CATSDFTDYGYTF

v_gene: TRBV4-1
j_gene: TRBJ2-5
abundance: -
d_gene: -
CDR3nt: TGCGCCAGCAGCCAAGAGAAGGCTAGCTGGCGGCGAGAGACCCAGTACTTC
CDR3aa: CASSQEKASWRRETQYF

v_gene: TRBV7-2
j_gene: TRBJ1-2
abundance: -
d_gene: -
CDR3nt: TGTGCCAGCAGCGACTACATTGGCTATGGCTACACCTTC
CDR3aa: CASSDYIGYGYTF

v_gene: TRBV5-1
j_gene: TRBJ2-5
abundance: -
d_gene: -
CDR3nt: TGCGCCAGCAGCCGGGGACAAAGAGAGACCCAGTACTTC
CDR3aa: CASSRGQRETQYF

v_gene: TRBV19
j_gene: TRBJ2-4
abundance: -
d_gene: -
CDR3nt: TGTGCCAGTAGTATGCGCGGCGGGGACCGAGACATTCAGTACTTC
CDR3aa: CASSMRGGDRDIQYF

v_gene: TRBV5-1
j_gene: TRBJ1-1
abundance: -
d_gene: TRBD1
CDR3nt: TGCGCCAGCAGCACAACAGGGGTAACTGAAGCTTTCTTT
CDR3aa: CASSTTGVTEAFF

v_gene: TRBV5-6
j_gene: TRBJ2-7
abundance: -
d_gene: -
CDR3nt: TGTGCCAGCAGTTCAACGTTGACTTACTACGAGCAGTACTTC
CDR3aa: CASSSTLTYYEQYF

v_gene: TRBV5-1
j_gene: TRBJ2-3
abundance: -
d_gene: -
CDR3nt: TGCGCCAGCAGCTTGGACTGGTCCAGGAGGAAAGATACGCAGTATTTT
CDR3aa: CASSLDWSRRKDTQYF

v_gene: TRBV3-1/TRBV3-2
j_gene: TRBJ1-3
abundance: -
d_gene: -
CDR3nt: TGTGCCAGCAGCCAAGATCTACCCGGAAACACCATATATTTT
CDR3aa: CASSQDLPGNTIYF

v_gene: TRBV18
j_gene: TRBJ1-2
abundance: -
d_gene: TRBD1
CDR3nt: TGTGCCAGCTCACCCCGGGACAGGGAAGGCTACACCTTC
CDR3aa: CASSPRDREGYTF

v_gene: TRBV15
j_gene: TRBJ2-2
abundance: -
d_gene: -
CDR3nt: TGTGCCACCAGCAGAGAAGACAAGCCGAACACCGGGGAGCTGTTTTTT
CDR3aa: CATSREDKPNTGELFF

v_gene: TRBV5-6
j_gene: TRBJ1-2
abundance: -
d_gene: -
CDR3nt: TGTGCCAGCAGCTTGGGGCGGAGAAACTATGGCTACACCTTC
CDR3aa: CASSLGRRNYGYTF

v_gene: TRBV12-3/TRBV12-4
j_gene: TRBJ1-1
abundance: -
d_gene: -
CDR3nt: TGTGCCAGCAGTTTATTTCTGAGGGAAGCTTTCTTT
CDR3aa: CASSLFLREAFF

v_gene: TRBV9
j_gene: TRBJ1-6
abundance: few
d_gene: -
CDR3nt: TGTGCCAGCAGCGTAGGGTTTCCAGATTCCAATTCACCCCTCCACTTT
CDR3aa: CASSVGFPDSNSPLHF

v_gene: TRBV27
j_gene: TRBJ2-1
abundance: -
d_gene: TRBD2
CDR3nt: TGTGCCAGCAGTTTGATAGCGGGATTAAACTACAATGAGCAGTTCTTC
CDR3aa: CASSLIAGLNYNEQFF

v_gene: TRBV7-3
j_gene: TRBJ2-5
abundance: -
d_gene: TRBD2
CDR3nt: TGTGCCAGCAGCTTACGGGCTAGCGGGGGCCAAGAGACCCAGTACTTC
CDR3aa: CASSLRASGGQETQYF

v_gene: TRBV27
j_gene: TRBJ1-1
abundance: -
d_gene: -
CDR3nt: TGTGCCAGCAGTTTATCACTGGGCCTGATTTCTGAAGCTTTCTTT
CDR3aa: CASSLSLGLISEAFF

v_gene: TRBV28
j_gene: TRBJ2-3
abundance: -
d_gene: -
CDR3nt: TGTGCCAGCAGTTTATCCGCAGATACGCAGTATTTT
CDR3aa: CASSLSADTQYF

v_gene: TRBV14
j_gene: TRBJ1-2
abundance: -
d_gene: -
CDR3nt: TGTGCCAGCAGCCAAGTAGTAGGGGGTGGCTACACCTTC
CDR3aa: CASSQVVGGGYTF

v_gene: TRBV5-6
j_gene: TRBJ1-3
abundance: -
d_gene: TRBD1
CDR3nt: TGTGCCAGCAGCGGATTGGACAGGGAAAACTCTGGAAACACCATATATTTT
CDR3aa: CASSGLDRENSGNTIYF

v_gene: TRBV5-5
j_gene: TRBJ2-1
abundance: -
d_gene: -
CDR3nt: TGTGCCAGCAGCTGGCCCGGCAGGGATAATGAGCAGTTCTTC
CDR3aa: CASSWPGRDNEQFF

v_gene: TRBV19
j_gene: TRBJ2-2
abundance: -
d_gene: -
CDR3nt: TGTGCCAGTAGTATATGGGGGCATGGCACCGGGGAGCTGTTTTTT
CDR3aa: CASSIWGHGTGELFF

v_gene: TRBV27
j_gene: TRBJ2-2
abundance: -
d_gene: TRBD1
CDR3nt: TGTGCCAGCAGCTCCGACAGGGGGCTAAGGGGGCTCAACACCGGGGAGCTGTTTTTT
CDR3aa: CASSSDRGLRGLNTGELFF

v_gene: TRBV6-7
j_gene: TRBJ1-2
abundance: -
d_gene: TRBD1
CDR3nt: TGTGCCAGCAGTTACTCGAGGGTCCGACAGGGGGCTTGCGGCTACACCTTC
CDR3aa: CASSYSRVRQGACGYTF

v_gene: TRBV5-6
j_gene: TRBJ1-2
abundance: -
d_gene: TRBD1
CDR3nt: TGTGCCAGCAGCTCCCTGACAGGGAGCGGCTACACCTTC
CDR3aa: CASSSLTGSGYTF

v_gene: TRBV4-1
j_gene: TRBJ1-6
abundance: -
d_gene: -
CDR3nt: TGCGCCAGCAGCCCAACCGGACAGTCTAATTCACCCCTCCACTTT
CDR3aa: CASSPTGQSNSPLHF

v_gene: TRBV7-9
j_gene: TRBJ2-7
abundance: -
d_gene: TRBD1
CDR3nt: TGTGCCAGCAGCTCATCAGGGGGTCTCTACGAGCAGTACTTC
CDR3aa: CASSSSGGLYEQYF

v_gene: TRBV29-1
j_gene: TRBJ1-2
abundance: -
d_gene: TRBD1
CDR3nt: TGCAGCGTTGAAGATTGGACAGGGAGGGGAGATGGCTACACCTTC
CDR3aa: CSVEDWTGRGDGYTF

v_gene: TRBV19
j_gene: TRBJ2-2
abundance: -
d_gene: -
CDR3nt: TGTGCCAGTAGTAGGCCGGGACTGAACACCGGGGAGCTGTTTTTT
CDR3aa: CASSRPGLNTGELFF

v_gene: TRBV7-3
j_gene: TRBJ2-3
abundance: -
d_gene: TRBD2
CDR3nt: TGTGCCAGCAGCTCCCGACTAGCGGGAGCGGATACGCAGTATTTT
CDR3aa: CASSSRLAGADTQYF

v_gene: TRBV3-1/TRBV3-2
j_gene: TRBJ2-7
abundance: -
d_gene: -
CDR3nt: TGTGCCAGCAGCCGGAGTCGACAGGCGAACTACGAGCAGTACTTC
CDR3aa: CASSRSRQANYEQYF

v_gene: TRBV7-9
j_gene: TRBJ2-2
abundance: -
d_gene: TRBD1
CDR3nt: TGTGCCAGCAGCAGCCAGGGGGCGCTGGGCACCGGGGAGCTGTTTTTT
CDR3aa: CASSSQGALGTGELFF

v_gene: TRBV18
j_gene: TRBJ1-4
abundance: many
d_gene: TRBD1
CDR3nt: TGTGCCAGCTCACCGACAGGGGGCACTAATGAAAAACTGTTTTTT
CDR3aa: CASSPTGGTNEKLFF